This passage covers 12 T cell receptor beta chains from one sample sequenced in a study of shared clonotypes between healthy human individuals (TCRdb year 2020). CD8 naive samples consisted of CD45RO-negative cells that were positively selected for CCR7, yielding a CD45RA+CCR7+ population without TemRA cells. The protocol used for the library was the immunoSEQ multiplex PCR assay. TCRdb carries this immuneACCESS record with in-frame sequences only. Its versions omit some clonotypes, under half of them owing to an unresolved V gene in the studies checked, with the rest unexplained. The sample records approximately 2,200,000 clones, roughly 91% of which are singletons. In total, the top ten clones hold more than 1.5% of the sample. What was sequenced was naive CD8+ T cells from PBMCs. In the paper's terms, the cell subset or site label means: CD45RA+CCR7+. The receptor set was obtained from a man aged 18 to 30 in good health. Some clones in this sample may be carry-over from other donors' samples.

The chain joins TRBV27 to TRBJ2-3; the match to TRBD2 covers 8 bases. Germline loops: CDR1 MNHEY, CDR2 SMNVEV (reference sequence). This CDR3 has 15 residues. The J segment lost 2 bases and the V segment lost 6 bases, leaving 7 bases of the junction unmatched. For the CDR3, the DNA is TGTGCCAGCAGGCCCTATAGCGGGAACACAGATACGCAGTATTTT. Translating it yields CASRPYSGNTDTQYF.

The count of this clone is one. The chain employs TRBV9 and TRBJ2-3; no firm D call. Trimming took 2 bases from V and 2 from J, leaving 15 bases between them. CDR1 is SGDLS and CDR2 is YYNGEE in the germline V gene. This CDR3 spans 16 amino acids. The CDR3 loop is CASSVSSQDNTDTQYF. CDR3 coding DNA: TGTGCCAGCAGCGTGTCGAGTCAGGATAACACAGATACGCAGTATTTT.

This chain joins TRBV6-1 and TRBJ1-5; tentatively, D is TRBD1 (5 bases). Germline-derived CDR1 and CDR2 are MNHNS and SASEGT. The V and J ends lost 3 bases and 0 bases respectively, with 9 bases between them. The CDR3 is made up of 15 amino acids. The CDR3 DNA is TGTGCCAGCAGTGACTGGGGGGTTAGCAATCAGCCCCAGCATTTT. It yields the protein CASSDWGVSNQPQHF.

V is TRBV27 and J is TRBJ2-1; D is unresolved. Trimming took off 4 bases at V and 8 bases at J, with 0 bases between the two ends. Germline CDR1 reads MNHEY; CDR2 reads SMNVEV (reference sequence). This CDR3 is built from 9 residues. The DNA of the CDR3 is TGTGCCAGCAGTTATGAGCAGTTCTTC. Protein sequence: CASSYEQFF.

V usage is TRBV6-1 and J usage is TRBJ1-5; unclear D gene. Germline V CDR1 and CDR2: MNHNS, SASEGT. Trimming shortened V by 9 bases and J by 6 bases, and 15 bases separated the two germline ends. The CDR3 runs to 13 residues. CDR3 loop: CASSRRGIQPQHF. In DNA form, the CDR3 reads TGTGCCAGTTCTCGTAGAGGTATTCAGCCCCAGCATTTT.

The chain uses TRBV5-6 and TRBJ2-7, with TRBD1 matching over 10 bases. J lost 6 bases, V lost 5 bases, and 11 bases had no gene match. CDR3 length: 15 amino acids. Per germline, CDR1 SGHDT and CDR2 YYEEEE. The CDR3 nucleotides read TGTGCCAGCAGGCCCGGGACAGGGGTAACTAGCGAGCAGTACTTC. Its protein product is CASRPGTGVTSEQYF.

J is TRBJ2-3 and V is TRBV29-1; TRBD2 matches 12 bases. Unmatched junction bases numbered 2, after V lost 7 bases and J lost 0 bases. Germline lookup yields CDR1 SQVTM and CDR2 ANQGSEA. CDR3 size: 14 residues. As DNA, the CDR3 is TGCAGCGGCGGACTAGCGGGGAGCACAGATACGCAGTATTTT. It yields the protein CSGGLAGSTDTQYF.

Of note for this clone: This sample includes further DNA sequences coding for the same CDR3. For the CDR3, the DNA is TGTGCCAGCAGCTCGGCCGTGGATTCACCCCTCCACTTT. Protein product: CASSSAVDSPLHF. This chain links TRBV7-9 with TRBJ1-6, with D unresolved. Looked up from germline, CDR1 is SEHNR and CDR2 is FQNEAQ (reference sequence). Trimming took 4 bases from V and 8 from J, leaving 9 bases between them. The length of the CDR3 is 13 residues.

Remarks on this clone: In the same sample, other DNA sequences code for this CDR3. V and J are TRBV5-1 and TRBJ2-7; D gene ambiguous. The length of the CDR3 is 13 residues. Germline V gene sequence: CDR1 SGHRS, CDR2 YFSETQ. V lost 0 bases, J lost 2 bases, and 6 bases lay in between. The CDR3 spells CASSLGAAYEQYF. As DNA, the CDR3 is TGCGCCAGCAGCTTGGGGGCTGCCTACGAGCAGTACTTC.

This clone is a singleton in its sample. This chain uses TRBV27 with TRBJ1-2; unclear D gene. CDR1 and CDR2 from the germline V gene are MNHEY and SMNVEV (reference sequence). V was pared by 1 base and J by 4 bases, with 7 bases between. The CDR3 is 13 amino acids. For the CDR3, the DNA is TGTGCCAGCAGTTTATTAGGATTCTATGGCTACACCTTC. This sequence encodes CASSLLGFYGYTF.

The V gene is TRBV13, the J gene TRBJ1-1; D perhaps matches TRBD1 (5 bases). From germline, CDR1 is PRHDT and CDR2 FYEKMQ (reference sequence). V was cut by 3 bases and J by 1 base, with 15 bases left in between. The CDR3 length is 16 residues. The CDR3 DNA follows: TGTGCCAGCAGCTTTGGCCGGGACGGGAAGAACACTGAAGCTTTCTTT. As protein: CASSFGRDGKNTEAFF.

The V call is TRBV14, the J call TRBJ2-7; D unresolved. The germline V gene encodes CDR1 SGHDN and CDR2 FVKESK. V was pared by 1 base and J by 3 bases, with 10 bases between. CDR3 length: 14 amino acids. In DNA form, the CDR3 reads TGTGCCAGCAGCCAAGTCAGGCCCAGCTACGAGCAGTACTTC. Protein sequence: CASSQVRPSYEQYF.